Listed here are 3 T cell receptor beta chains from one sample, sequenced in a study of identical twins. TCRdb re-analysed the 5' RACE reads in MiXCR, keeping a single row per CDR3 protein. This sample has a few hundred thousand distinct CDR3 sequences, with approximately 8% found just once. The data were also submitted as part of a second study, on yellow fever vaccine responses in identical twins.

The sample consisted of memory (CD45RO+) T cells sorted from blood. All receptors come from a woman under 30 in good health.

This clonotype has at least ten counts. The chain employs TRBV12-3 or TRBV12-4 and TRBJ1-2, with D hard to call. The CDR3 length is 12 residues. The V end was cut by 0 bases, the J end by 8 bases, with 7 bases between. CDR3 DNA: TGTGCCAGCAGTTTAGCGGTCGCCGGCTACACCTTC. Protein: CASSLAVAGYTF.

In this sample, this clonotype turned up many times. J is TRBJ1-3 and V is TRBV4-1; 8 nucleotides align to TRBD1. Trimming removed 0 bases from V and 4 bases from J; junction bases left unmatched: 11. The CDR3 is 18 residues long. In germline, CDR1 is MGHRA, CDR2 YSYEKL. This chain's CDR3 is CASSQDRGQGASGNTIYF. In nucleotides, the CDR3 is TGCGCCAGCAGCCAAGATCGGGGGCAGGGGGCTTCGGGAAACACCATATATTTT.

In this sample, this clonotype turned up many times. The genes are TRBV5-1 and TRBJ2-3, with 7 bases identical to TRBD2. The V and J ends lost 4 bases and 0 bases, in that order; junction bases with no gene match: 14. Germline assignment: CDR1 SGHRS and CDR2 YFSETQ. The CDR3 spans 18 residues. The CDR3 here is CASSRKPPGGMSTDTQYF. DNA for the CDR3: TGCGCCAGCAGCCGTAAACCACCCGGGGGGATGAGCACAGATACGCAGTATTTT. Full variable domain (outside the CDR3, taken from reference TRBV5-1 and TRBJ2-3): KAGVTQTPRYLIKTRGQQVTLSCSPISGHRSVSWYQQTPGQGLQFLFEYFSETQRNKGNFPGRFSGRQFSNSRSEMNVSTLELGDSALYLCASSRKPPGGMSTDTQYFGPGTRLTVL.